These 14 T cell receptor beta chains were sequenced from one sample in a study of blood T cells in healthy people across ages. Then a second PCR, running about 6 to 11 cycles, was carried out with a sample-barcoded 5' primer and a J-beta primer mix. TCRdb re-called the 5' RACE reads through MiXCR, storing one row per CDR3 protein. Here the sample spans about 640,000 distinct CDR3 sequences, approximately 59% being singletons. The sequenced sample consisted of blood. These receptors were taken from a man aged 55 to 70 in good health.

A few counts support this clonotype. The chain's CDR3 is CASSWGTGINYGYTF. The CDR3 nucleotides read TGCGCCAGCAGCTGGGGGACAGGGATTAACTATGGCTACACCTTC. The rearrangement links TRBV5-1 to TRBJ1-2, with 9 bases identical to TRBD1. The CDR3 spans 15 residues. Germline CDR1 and CDR2: SGHRS and YFSETQ. J lost 1 base, V lost 3 bases, and 4 bases had no gene match.

The V gene is TRBV28, the J gene TRBJ2-3, with 7 bases lining up with TRBD1. V lost 2 bases, J lost 2 bases, and 7 bases stayed unmatched. Germline CDR1 reads MDHEN; CDR2 reads SYDVKM. The CDR3 extends over 16 amino acids. CDR3 protein: CASSLPDRVPTDTQYF. CDR3 bases: TGTGCCAGCAGTTTACCCGACAGGGTGCCCACAGATACGCAGTATTTT.

The chain links TRBV3-1 to TRBJ1-1; the D is unclear. The CDR3 contains 16 residues. CDR1 is LGHDT and CDR2 is YNNKEL in the germline V gene (reference sequence). The V and J ends lost 1 base and 5 bases respectively, with 17 bases between them. The CDR3 region is CASSQGSGRSDTEAFF. The CDR3 DNA reads TGTGCCAGCAGCCAAGGGTCCGGGAGAAGTGATACTGAAGCTTTCTTT.

This clonotype occurred once. V is TRBV29-1 and J is TRBJ2-1; D might be TRBD1 or TRBD2, each matching 6 bases. The ends were cut back, 3 bases at V and 15 bases at J, with 15 bases in the middle. The CDR3 totals 11 residues. Germline V gives CDR1 SQVTM, CDR2 ANQGSEA. DNA of the CDR3: TGCAGCGTTGATTCGGGGGCGCGTCTGTTCTTC. Its protein is CSVDSGARLFF.

The chain links TRBV21-1 to TRBJ1-4. TRBV21-1 is termed a pseudogene. This CDR3 contains 15 residues. In nucleotides, the CDR3 is TGTGCCAGCATCAAAGTAGGGAAAACGGGGGAAAAACTGTTTTTT. Its protein product is CASIKVGKTGEKLFF.

Comment on this clonotype: A much larger clonotype is one base distant, so this may be a read error. The chain couples TRBV7-2 to TRBJ2-7; D perhaps matches TRBD1 (6 bases). The V gene lost 5 bases and the J gene lost 4 bases, with 9 bases spanning the gap. The CDR3 length is 12 residues. Germline CDR1 is SGHTA and CDR2 is FQGNSA. This CDR3 reads CASSHTGYEQYF. CDR3 DNA sequence: TGTGCCAGCAGCCACACAGGGTACGAGCAGTACTTC.

The chain recombines TRBV4-1 with TRBJ2-3, with 11 bases aligning to TRBD2. Trimming took 2 bases from V and 3 from J; bases not matched to a gene: 4. Germline V lookup: CDR1 MGHRA, CDR2 YSYEKL. The CDR3 length is 16 residues. The DNA for the CDR3 is TGCGCCAGCAGCCAAAATAGCGGGGGGGCAACAGATACGCAGTATTTT. Translation: CASSQNSGGATDTQYF.

CDR3 in amino acids: CSVEMTASYEQYF. CDR3 nucleotides: TGCAGCGTTGAGATGACGGCTTCCTACGAGCAGTACTTC. The chain links TRBV29-1 to TRBJ2-7; D is uncertain. The CDR3 has 13 amino acids. Germline V gene lookup returns CDR1 SQVTM and CDR2 ANQGSEA. Trimming took 3 bases from V and 1 from J, leaving 10 bases between them.

This clonotype was seen at least ten times. The chain recombines TRBV6-5 with TRBJ2-1; a weak D match, TRBD2 (5 bases). Germline lookup yields CDR1 MNHEY and CDR2 SVGAGI. The CDR3 has 12 amino acids. V was trimmed by 8 bases and J by 4 bases, leaving 9 bases between them. In DNA, the CDR3 is TGTGCCAGCGGCCGGGGTTACAATGAGCAGTTCTTC. Translating it yields CASGRGYNEQFF.

The rearrangement uses TRBV6-5 and TRBJ2-1; D unresolved. Per the germline V gene, CDR1 is MNHEY and CDR2 is SVGAGI. The CDR3 is made up of 14 amino acids. V was shortened by 0 bases and J by 4 bases, with 7 bases between the two germline ends. The CDR3 region is CASSYSPNYNEQFF. Here the CDR3 DNA reads TGTGCCAGCAGTTACTCTCCCAATTACAATGAGCAGTTCTTC.

In its sample, this clonotype was seen a few times. A read error may produce the germline difference seen at one junction end. The CDR3 sequence is CASSLGAGVETQYF. CDR3 coding DNA: TGTGCCAGCAGCTTAGGTGCAGGGGTGGAGACCCAGTACTTC. The chain carries TRBV5-1 and TRBJ2-5, with a tentative D call TRBD1 (6 bases). This CDR3 contains 14 residues. The germline V gene has CDR1 SGHRS and CDR2 YFSETQ.

V gene TRBV5-1 combines with J gene TRBJ2-5; TRBD2 aligns across 13 bases. The J call may be in error: the DNA end matches TRBJ2-7 better. This CDR3 contains 17 residues. Germline V gene data show CDR1 as SGHRS and CDR2 as YFSETQ. In DNA, the CDR3 is TGCGCCAGCAGCTCCGGGACTAGCGGGGTCATGGGTCGCGAGCAGTACTTC. It specifies CASSSGTSGVMGREQYF.

The J gene is TRBJ1-4, the V gene TRBV7-2; D might be TRBD1 (5 bases). Germline V gives CDR1 SGHTA, CDR2 FQGNSA. V was shortened by 5 bases and J by 6 bases, with 16 bases between the two germline ends. The CDR3 is 15 amino acids. The CDR3 coding sequence is TGTGCCAGCAGCCGCGCAGGCCGGGGGGATGAAAAACTGTTTTTT. Its protein product is CASSRAGRGDEKLFF.

DNA of the CDR3: TGTGCCAGCAGCCCTGAGGGTGTGGGGCGAGAGACCCAGTACTTC. Its protein is CASSPEGVGRETQYF. The V and J genes are TRBV2 and TRBJ2-5, with D perhaps assigned TRBD1 or TRBD2 (5 bases each). The CDR3 has 15 amino acids. Looked up from germline, CDR1 is SNHLY and CDR2 is FYNNEI. V lost 6 bases and J 4 bases, leaving 18 bases between the germline ends.